The next 26 T cell receptor beta chains were all read from a single sample in a study of blood T cell repertoires in COVID-19. TCRdb keeps only in-frame clones here, not all; method: immunoSEQ multiplex PCR. The sample shows 15,000 to 20,000 clones, approximately 88% of them seen only once. Source material: peripheral blood. These receptors were taken from a human donor in a cohort sampled during active COVID-19.

V is TRBV6-6 and J is TRBJ2-1, with TRBD2 identical over 11 bases. Germline V gene sequence: CDR1 MNHNY, CDR2 SVGAGI (reference sequence). The CDR3 is 14 residues long. With V trimmed by 8 bases and J by 6 bases, 6 bases remained unmatched. This chain's CDR3 is CASGSGLAVNEQFF. Here the CDR3 DNA reads TGTGCCAGCGGATCGGGACTAGCGGTCAATGAGCAGTTCTTC.

The rearrangement uses TRBV21-1 and TRBJ2-7; whether TRBD1, the table's D call, matches the DNA was not checked. TRBV21-1 is described as a pseudogene. CDR3 length: 17 residues. CDR3 DNA sequence: TGTGCCAGCAGCAAAGGGATCATTATAGGCAGGGTTTTAGGGCAGTACTTC. This codes for CASSKGIIIGRVLGQYF.

This chain links TRBV20-1 with TRBJ1-1; D may be TRBD1 (5 bases). The CDR3 extends over 12 amino acids. Trimming cost V 3 bases and J 12 bases, with 17 bases left between them. The germline V gene has CDR1 DFQATT and CDR2 SNEGSKA (reference sequence). DNA for the CDR3: TGCAGTGCTAGTCATGGGGTAGGGGCGCCTTTCTTT. Translated, it gives CSASHGVGAPFF.

The chain recombines TRBV19 with TRBJ1-2, with a possible D match to TRBD1 (5 bases). V was shortened by 3 bases and J by 0 bases, with 14 bases between the two germline ends. Germline V gene sequence: CDR1 LNHDA, CDR2 SQIVND (reference sequence). There are 16 residues in the CDR3. The CDR3 here is CASSISWTNTNYGYTF. The CDR3 coding sequence is TGTGCCAGTAGTATTAGTTGGACAAATACTAACTATGGCTACACCTTC.

V usage is TRBV9 and J usage is TRBJ2-5; 9 nucleotides line up with TRBD1. The length of the CDR3 is 14 residues. The J segment lost 5 bases and the V segment lost 3 bases, leaving 5 bases of the junction unmatched. The germline V gene has CDR1 SGDLS and CDR2 YYNGEE. The CDR3 bases are TGTGCCAGCAGCGCGGGACAGGGCGGGGAGACCCAGTACTTC. It codes for CASSAGQGGETQYF.

In its sample, this clone was seen once. This CDR3 reads CAISAPPWAGTGVSPLHF. CDR3 DNA sequence: TGTGCCATCAGCGCACCCCCGTGGGCCGGGACAGGGGTTTCACCCCTCCACTTT. The chain combines TRBV10-3 with TRBJ1-6; 10 nucleotides match TRBD1. The J segment lost 9 bases and the V segment lost 6 bases, leaving 17 bases of the junction unmatched. This CDR3 spans 18 amino acids. CDR1 and CDR2 (germline): ENHRY, SYGVKD.

The gene calls are TRBV12-3 or TRBV12-4 and TRBJ2-7; weak D call: TRBD2 (5 bases). The CDR3 totals 13 residues. Trimming took 3 bases from V and 2 from J, leaving 8 bases between them. The CDR3 is CASSFETTYEQYF. CDR3 sequence (DNA): TGTGCCAGCAGTTTTGAGACTACCTACGAGCAGTACTTC.

The chain is built from TRBV7-6 and TRBJ2-7; no reliable D call. V lost 5 bases, J lost 1 base, and 6 bases lay in between. There are 12 residues in the CDR3. From germline, CDR1 is SGHVS and CDR2 FNYEAQ. The CDR3 nucleotides are TGTGCCAGCAGCCCGACTTCCTACGAGCAGTACTTC. Amino acids: CASSPTSYEQYF.

The genes are TRBV6-1 and TRBJ1-1; D possibly corresponds to TRBD1 (5 bases). V was shortened by 1 base and J by 7 bases, with 19 bases between the two germline ends. In germline, CDR1 is MNHNS, CDR2 SASEGT. The CDR3 has 16 residues. CDR3 loop: CASSEVGIGGKGEAFF. DNA of the CDR3: TGTGCCAGCAGTGAAGTAGGAATTGGGGGGAAGGGTGAAGCTTTCTTT.

The chain has TRBV5-6 and TRBJ1-5; 7 bases align to TRBD1. V was pared by 5 bases and J by 7 bases, with 15 bases of the junction left unmatched. Germline CDR1 is SGHDT and CDR2 is YYEEEE. This CDR3 region has 16 residues. CDR3 DNA sequence: TGTGCCAGCAGAACATCCGACAGGGATGCAAGACAGCCCCAGCATTTT. Protein product: CASRTSDRDARQPQHF. Full variable domain (outside the CDR3, taken from reference TRBV5-6 and TRBJ1-5): DAGVTQSPTHLIKTRGQQVTLRCSPKSGHDTVSWYQQALGQGPQFIFQYYEEEERQRGNFPDRFSGHQFPNYSSELNVNALLLGDSALYLCASRTSDRDARQPQHFGDGTRLSIL.

This chain links TRBV24-1 with TRBJ2-2; TRBD1 agrees at 8 bases. Germline trimming cut 4 bases from V and 3 bases from J; bases unmatched to any gene: 6. This CDR3 is built from 16 residues. Germline assignment: CDR1 KGHDR and CDR2 SFDVKD. CDR3 sequence reads: CATSDPGQEYTGELFF. CDR3 bases: TGTGCCACCAGTGACCCGGGACAGGAGTACACCGGGGAGCTGTTTTTT.

This clone is a singleton in its sample. The V gene is TRBV11-2, the J gene TRBJ2-7; D not resolved. V lost 5 bases and J 2 bases, leaving 4 bases between the germline ends. In germline, CDR1 is SGHAT, CDR2 FQNNGV. This CDR3 has 11 residues. In nucleotides, the CDR3 is TGTGCCAGCAGCCCCGCCTACGAGCAGTACTTC. This sequence encodes CASSPAYEQYF.

The chain uses TRBV5-1 and TRBJ2-7, with D unresolved. V was shortened by 3 bases and J by 3 bases, with 4 bases between the two germline ends. Looked up from germline, CDR1 is SGHRS and CDR2 is YFSETQ. This CDR3 spans 11 amino acids. In DNA, the CDR3 is TGCGCCAGCAGCTCTAACTACGAGCAGTACTTC. It specifies CASSSNYEQYF.

The chain recombines TRBV6-5 with TRBJ2-1; D possibly corresponds to TRBD1 (5 bases). Deletions cut 7 bases from V and 2 bases from J, with 15 bases between. The CDR3 totals 15 residues. Germline CDR1 reads MNHEY; CDR2 reads SVGAGI. The CDR3 protein is CASTQRGRTYNEQFF. CDR3 DNA: TGTGCCAGCACCCAAAGGGGTAGGACCTACAATGAGCAGTTCTTC.

The chain uses TRBV24-1 and TRBJ2-3; 10 nucleotides match TRBD1. The CDR3 has 17 residues. V lost 5 bases to trimming and J lost 5 bases; unmatched junction nucleotides: 12. The germline V gene encodes CDR1 KGHDR and CDR2 SFDVKD. The CDR3: CATSAPDPGQGLDTQYF. The CDR3 DNA follows: TGTGCCACCAGTGCTCCCGATCCGGGACAGGGGTTAGATACGCAGTATTTT.

This clone has only a few counts. The chain carries TRBV10-3 and TRBJ1-5; 8 bases map to TRBD1. Germline CDR1 is ENHRY and CDR2 is SYGVKD. Trimming at V came to 2 bases and at J to 2 bases, leaving 5 bases not matched to a gene. The CDR3 spans 16 residues. The chain's CDR3 is CAISEGQGGGNQPQHF. Here the CDR3 DNA reads TGTGCCATCAGTGAGGGACAGGGAGGTGGCAATCAGCCCCAGCATTTT.

The chain uses TRBV5-1 and TRBJ2-3; 9 bases fit TRBD1. CDR1 is SGHRS and CDR2 is YFSETQ in the germline V gene. Trimming cost V 3 bases and J 5 bases; bases outside gene matches: 4. The CDR3 spans 14 residues. This chain's CDR3 is CASSSPDRGDTQYF. In DNA, the CDR3 is TGCGCCAGCAGCTCGCCGGACAGGGGAGATACGCAGTATTTT.

This clone was counted once. The J gene is TRBJ1-5, the V gene TRBV14; 9 bases are shared with TRBD1. Per the germline V gene, CDR1 is SGHDN and CDR2 is FVKESK. J gave up 0 bases and V 1 base, and 1 base lay outside the gene matches. There are 16 residues in the CDR3. CDR3 DNA sequence: TGTGCCAGCAGCCAAGGGACAGGGGTTAGCAATCAGCCCCAGCATTTT. Residues: CASSQGTGVSNQPQHF.

The genes are TRBV7-2 and TRBJ1-6; the match to TRBD1 covers 7 bases. V shed 2 bases and J 7 bases; nucleotides not matched to a gene: 5. CDR3 length: 15 amino acids. CDR1 SGHTA and CDR2 FQGNSA come from the germline V gene. CDR3 amino acids: CASSLLVQGNSPLHF. The CDR3 DNA reads TGTGCCAGCAGCTTACTAGTACAGGGGAATTCACCCCTCCACTTT.

This chain joins TRBV5-1 and TRBJ1-4, with TRBD1 as a possible D gene (5 bases). Trimming left V 0 bases short and J 4 bases short, with 10 bases between. Germline CDR1 and CDR2: SGHRS and YFSETQ. The CDR3 has 15 amino acids. CDR3 in amino acids: CASSLAARGNEKLFF. The CDR3 DNA sequence: TGCGCCAGCAGCTTGGCAGCAAGGGGTAATGAAAAACTGTTTTTT.

The chain uses TRBV5-4 and TRBJ2-7; D uncertain. CDR1 SGHNT and CDR2 YYREEE come from the germline V gene (reference sequence). This CDR3 has 14 residues. The germline V and J ends were trimmed by 1 base and 1 base, with 9 bases remaining between them. This chain's CDR3 is CASSLRLVSYEQYF. CDR3 sequence (DNA): TGTGCCAGCAGCTTGAGGCTAGTATCCTACGAGCAGTACTTC.

On this clone: At one end, the junction sequence differs from germline, possibly due to a read error. The J gene is TRBJ2-1, the V gene TRBV27; a possible D gene is TRBD2 (6 bases). Looked up from germline, CDR1 is MNHEY and CDR2 is SMNVEV (reference sequence). The CDR3 contains 15 residues. The CDR3 nucleotides are TGTGCCAGCAGTGTATCGGGGAGGTACGCCAATGAGCAGTTCTTC. Amino acids: CASSVSGRYANEQFF.

The CDR3 protein is CASSAERSAYNEQFF. Here the CDR3 DNA reads TGTGCCAGCAGCGCGGAGCGGTCTGCCTACAATGAGCAGTTCTTC. V is TRBV9 and J is TRBJ2-1, with D tentatively TRBD2 (5 bases). Trimming stripped 3 bases from V and 2 bases from J, with 12 bases between. The CDR3 length is 15 residues. CDR1 and CDR2 (germline): SGDLS, YYNGEE.

V usage is TRBV9 and J usage is TRBJ1-4, with D possibly TRBD1 on 5 matching bases. This CDR3 spans 16 amino acids. Between the trimmed V and J ends, which lost 4 bases and 0 bases, there was a span of 13 bases. Germline values: CDR1 SGDLS, CDR2 YYNGEE. The CDR3 DNA reads TGTGCCAGCAGCCTAGGGACTTTCGCAACTAATGAAAAACTGTTTTTT. This sequence encodes CASSLGTFATNEKLFF.

This clone came up a few times. J is TRBJ2-2 and V is TRBV18; TRBD1 matches 7 bases. The trim removed 3 bases at V and 2 bases at J, leaving 6 bases unmatched. This CDR3 is 16 amino acids long. Germline V gene data show CDR1 as KGHSH and CDR2 as LQKENI. CDR3 loop: CASSPTGTVNTGELFF. CDR3 in DNA: TGTGCCAGCTCACCGACAGGGACAGTAAACACCGGGGAGCTGTTTTTT.

The chain has TRBV18 and TRBJ2-1; 9 nucleotides match TRBD1. There are 14 residues in the CDR3. Germline V gene data show CDR1 as KGHSH and CDR2 as LQKENI. V dropped 6 bases and J dropped 8; count of bases not matched to a gene: 8. The CDR3 sequence: CASSPPTGGYEQFF. In DNA form, the CDR3 reads TGTGCCAGCTCCCCCCCGACAGGGGGATATGAGCAGTTCTTC.